Below, one TCR beta chain is given with its context. This specimen comes from a study of blood T cell repertoires in COVID-19. Whole-study context: COVID-19 samples collected from the United States, Italy and Spain covered acute and convalescent phases.

This CDR3 contains 16 residues. V shed 5 bases and J 0 bases; nucleotides not matched to a gene: 7. CDR1 is SEHNR, CDR2 FQNEAQ, per germline (reference sequence). Authors' methods: Cell counts per sample came from amplifying reference gene primers. TCRdb's copy holds only in-frame clones and misses some; the assay was immunoSEQ multiplex PCR. Clone size and V and J calls were adopted from that table, with D and trimming inferred from the DNA. The table lists approximately 120,000 clones, approximately 90% of them singletons. Sequencing was done on a sample of peripheral blood. V is TRBV7-9 and J is TRBJ2-7; the match to TRBD2 covers 10 bases. This clonotype was obtained from a human donor in a cohort sampled during active COVID-19. The CDR3 is CASSPKASGSSYEQYF. The CDR3 coding sequence is TGTGCCAGCAGCCCGAAGGCTAGCGGGAGCTCCTACGAGCAGTACTTC.